The 5 T cell receptor beta chains below come from one sample, sequenced in a study of type 1 regulatory T cells. MiXCR, run by TCRdb on the reads, gives a single entry per CDR3 protein. Of 63,000 or so distinct CDR3 sequences in the sample, nearly 50% were seen once. These receptors have no identified antigens. The source material was cultured non-Tr1 T cells, either the whole culture or a sorted T cell fraction (not recorded which). The source is a human donor in good health.

This clonotype turned up a few times. V and J are TRBV20-1 and TRBJ2-5; D gene ambiguous. The CDR3 is made up of 13 amino acids. Germline V CDR1 and CDR2: DFQATT, SNEGSKA (reference sequence). V was shortened by 3 bases and J by 5 bases, with 13 bases between the two germline ends. The CDR3 sequence: CSASGSPWETQYF. CDR3 bases: TGCAGTGCTAGCGGTAGCCCGTGGGAGACCCAGTACTTC.

Comments on this clonotype: A read error may explain this, as a much larger clone is one base away. The V call is TRBV3-1, the J call TRBJ2-1; possibly TRBD1 for D (5 bases). The germline V and J ends were trimmed by 4 bases and 10 bases, with 11 bases remaining between them. Looked up from germline, CDR1 is LGHDT and CDR2 is YNNKEL (reference sequence). The CDR3 covers 12 residues. The CDR3, as DNA: TGTGCCAGCAGCCCTCAGGGTGGCGAGCAGTTCTTC. Protein: CASSPQGGEQFF.

The chain recombines TRBV6-1 with TRBJ1-2, with D possibly being TRBD1 (5 bases). V was cut by 2 bases and J by 4 bases, with 11 bases left in between. The CDR3 covers 14 residues. Germline V gene sequence: CDR1 MNHNS, CDR2 SASEGT. CDR3 in DNA: TGTGCCAGCAGTGAAACGGGGCGTCTCTATGGCTACACCTTC. This translates into CASSETGRLYGYTF.

This clonotype showed up just a few times. The rearrangement links TRBV5-1 to TRBJ1-2; D perhaps matches TRBD1 (5 bases). Looked up from germline, CDR1 is SGHRS and CDR2 is YFSETQ. The V gene lost 0 bases and the J gene lost 6 bases, with 9 bases spanning the gap. The CDR3 has 13 amino acids. The CDR3 here is CASSLGGGDGYTF. CDR3 coding DNA: TGCGCCAGCAGCTTGGGTGGGGGAGATGGCTACACCTTC. The full variable domain, in which reference TRBV5-1 and TRBJ1-2 provide the parts outside the CDR3, is KAGVTQTPRYLIKTRGQQVTLSCSPISGHRSVSWYQQTPGQGLQFLFEYFSETQRNKGNFPGRFSGRQFSNSRSEMNVSTLELGDSALYLCASSLGGGDGYTFGSGTRLTVV.

This clonotype was recorded a few times. This chain links TRBV7-9 with TRBJ2-7; TRBD1 matches 7 bases. Trimming removed 7 bases from V and 2 bases from J; junction bases left unmatched: 5. This CDR3 is built from 13 residues. The V gene's germline CDR1 is SEHNR and CDR2 FQNEAQ (reference sequence). CDR3 sequence reads: CASTGDRAYEQYF. CDR3 sequence (DNA): TGTGCCAGCACCGGGGACAGAGCCTACGAGCAGTACTTC.